A single TCR beta chain is shown here with its context. This CDR3 has 15 amino acids. V lost 4 bases to trimming and J lost 5 bases; unmatched junction nucleotides: 6. The sample belongs to a study of T cells in Graves' hyperthyroidism and ophthalmopathy. Amplified TCR beta CDR3 regions came from RNA transcripts. First-round RT-PCR targeting the TCR CDR3 was performed with the HTBI primer set. MiXCR, applied by TCRdb to the multiplex PCR reads, yields one record per CDR3 protein. The profile shows 500,000 to 600,000 distinct CDR3 sequences, 46% of them singletons. V usage is TRBV12-3 or TRBV12-4 and J usage is TRBJ1-5; 9 bases agree with TRBD1. What was sequenced was peripheral blood or thyroid tissue (not recorded which). This receptor was taken from an adult woman with Graves' disease, either hyperthyroidism or ophthalmopathy (not recorded which). CDR3 residues: CASSWPGQGHQPQHF. The CDR3 coding sequence is TGTGCCAGCAGTTGGCCGGGACAGGGTCATCAGCCCCAGCATTTT.